This T cell receptor beta chain was recorded in a study of shared clonotypes between healthy human individuals. Profiling relied on immunoSEQ multiplex PCR, and the TCRdb table lists in-frame clones only, not all of them. The sample lists 550,000 to 700,000 clones; 73% were seen once. CDR1 SGHNT and CDR2 YENEEA come from the germline V gene. The CDR3 length is 13 residues. Trimming cost V 5 bases and J 6 bases, with 11 bases left between them. Every donor was a Caucasian adult from Nashville, Tennessee. Regarding the study as a whole: Sequencing depth was expected to influence donor clonotype sharing. Non-shared clonotypes had lower generation probabilities than clonotypes shared by all four sorted-subset donors. Naive CD4 clonotypes were shared across a handful of donors at about 5%.

This clone has more than one count but fewer than ten. Its cognate antigen is unknown. The TCR sequence derives from a woman aged 30 to 39 in good health. This chain connects TRBV11-3 to TRBJ2-1, with a weak D call TRBD2 (5 bases). The source material was memory CD4+ T cells sorted from blood. Indicated subset: CD45RA-negative fraction. CDR3 protein: CASSHNRGNEQFF. CDR3 in DNA: TGTGCCAGCAGCCACAATCGGGGCAATGAGCAGTTCTTC.